Shown below are 29 T cell receptor beta chains from a single sample sequenced in a study of T cells after yellow fever vaccination. In TCRdb, the 5' RACE reads were re-called with MiXCR into one record per CDR3 protein. This table has about 69,000 distinct CDR3 sequences, 5.5% to 7.5% appearing once. The input for sequencing was CD4+ T cells sorted from PBMCs, taken more than 13 days after the first yellow fever vaccination. The receptors were sampled from a man younger than 35 who received the YFV17D yellow fever vaccine.

This clonotype was counted many times. The gene calls are TRBV5-1 and TRBJ2-5; either TRBD1 or TRBD2 may supply D (5 bases each). Germline CDR1 is SGHRS and CDR2 is YFSETQ. V was cut by 1 base and J by 4 bases, with 17 bases left in between. CDR3 length equals 16 residues. The CDR3 loop reads CASSLSGTRGRETQYF. The DNA for the CDR3 is TGCGCCAGCAGCTTGAGTGGGACCCGCGGGCGAGAGACCCAGTACTTC.

This clonotype showed up many times. V gene TRBV5-1 combines with J gene TRBJ2-5; 13 nucleotides align to TRBD2. There are 16 residues in the CDR3. V was pared by 4 bases and J by 0 bases, with 3 bases of the junction left unmatched. Germline V gene sequence: CDR1 SGHRS, CDR2 YFSETQ. This chain's CDR3 is CASSGGTSGDQETQYF. The CDR3 coding sequence is TGCGCCAGCAGCGGCGGGACTAGCGGGGACCAAGAGACCCAGTACTTC.

This clonotype has ten or more counts. The chain recombines TRBV5-1 with TRBJ2-4; D call uncertain. The CDR3 has 13 residues. CDR1 is SGHRS, CDR2 YFSETQ, per germline. Between the trimmed V and J ends, which lost 0 bases and 5 bases, there was a span of 6 bases. CDR3 residues: CASSLGNENIQYF. The CDR3 coding sequence is TGCGCCAGCAGCTTGGGGAATGAAAACATTCAGTACTTC. Full variable domain (missing parts from reference TRBV5-1 and TRBJ2-4): KAGVTQTPRYLIKTRGQQVTLSCSPISGHRSVSWYQQTPGQGLQFLFEYFSETQRNKGNFPGRFSGRQFSNSRSEMNVSTLELGDSALYLCASSLGNENIQYFGAGTRLSVL.

This clonotype was seen at least ten times. The chain joins TRBV6-1 to TRBJ1-5, with 8 nucleotides matching TRBD1. The CDR3 covers 14 residues. Germline V gene sequence: CDR1 MNHNS, CDR2 SASEGT. V trimming: 6 bases; J trimming: 5 bases; junction bases outside the gene matches: 6. The CDR3 DNA reads TGTGCCAGCAGACCAGGGGGCGAGGATCAGCCCCAGCATTTT. It encodes CASRPGGEDQPQHF.

This clonotype was observed at least ten times. The chain is built from TRBV3-1 and TRBJ1-3; D call uncertain. Germline CDR1 LGHDT, CDR2 YNNKEL (reference sequence). V lost 0 bases, J lost 3 bases, and 6 bases lay in between. The CDR3 consists of 14 residues. The CDR3 is CASSQETIGNTIYF. The DNA for the CDR3 is TGTGCCAGCAGCCAAGAAACGATTGGAAACACCATATATTTT.

This clonotype was recorded at least ten times. The rearrangement uses TRBV28 and TRBJ2-5, with unresolved D. The CDR3 consists of 12 residues. Trimming removed 7 bases at V and 0 bases at J, with 6 bases between. Germline CDR1 MDHEN, CDR2 SYDVKM. The CDR3, as DNA: TGTGCCAGCACTTCCTACCAAGAGACCCAGTACTTC. The encoded protein is CASTSYQETQYF.

This clonotype was found many times. The gene calls are TRBV15 and TRBJ1-4; tentative D call: TRBD1 (5 bases). The germline V gene has CDR1 LNHNV and CDR2 YYDKDF (reference sequence). This CDR3 comprises 13 residues. V lost 0 bases, J lost 14 bases, and 13 bases lay in between. For the CDR3, the DNA is TGTGCCACCAGCAGAGAGCAGGGTCGGGGGCTGTTTTTT. Translating it yields CATSREQGRGLFF.

The table lists this clonotype with a few counts. V and J are TRBV6-6 and TRBJ1-4; D not certain. The CDR3 is 12 amino acids. Trimming took off 6 bases at V and 4 bases at J, with 6 bases between the two ends. In germline, CDR1 is MNHNY, CDR2 SVGAGI (reference sequence). CDR3 in amino acids: CASSRNNEKLFF. DNA for the CDR3: TGTGCCAGCAGCCGAAATAATGAAAAACTGTTTTTT.

This clonotype appeared many times. V gene TRBV5-1 combines with J gene TRBJ2-2; unclear D gene. This CDR3 has 13 amino acids. Germline assignment: CDR1 SGHRS and CDR2 YFSETQ. The V end was cut by 2 bases, the J end by 2 bases, with 4 bases between. The CDR3 region is CASSLGNTGELFF. The CDR3 DNA reads as TGCGCCAGCAGCTTAGGAAACACCGGGGAGCTGTTTTTT.

The table lists this clonotype with many counts. The CDR3 DNA reads TGTGCCAGCAGCTTAGGACTAGCGGGGATAGAGCAGTTCTTC. This codes for CASSLGLAGIEQFF. The rearrangement joins TRBV5-5 to TRBJ2-1; 12 nucleotides match TRBD2. V gave up 2 bases and J gave up 10 bases; unmatched junction bases: 4. The V gene's germline CDR1 is SGHKS and CDR2 YYEKEE (reference sequence). The CDR3 spans 14 residues.

Ten or more counts support this clonotype. V gene TRBV28 combines with J gene TRBJ1-6; D gene uncertain. Looked up from germline, CDR1 is MDHEN and CDR2 is SYDVKM. The V end lost 7 bases, the J end lost 10 bases, and 11 bases lay between the germline ends. CDR3 length equals 12 residues. The CDR3 loop reads CASKSSSSPLHF. CDR3 sequence (DNA): TGTGCCAGCAAAAGTTCAAGCTCACCCCTCCACTTT.

In this sample, this clonotype turned up many times. The chain joins TRBV2 to TRBJ2-7; 13 bases line up with TRBD2. With V trimmed by 8 bases and J by 1 base, 2 bases remained unmatched. The CDR3 covers 14 residues. Germline values: CDR1 SNHLY, CDR2 FYNNEI. CDR3 nucleotide sequence: TGTGCCAGCTCGGGACTAGCGGGGTCCTACGAGCAGTACTTC. It encodes CASSGLAGSYEQYF.

Many counts were recorded for this clonotype. The V gene is TRBV19, the J gene TRBJ2-5; 9 nucleotides align to TRBD2. With V trimmed by 8 bases and J by 0 bases, 4 bases remained unmatched. Per the germline V gene, CDR1 is LNHDA and CDR2 is SQIVND (reference sequence). The length of the CDR3 is 14 residues. CDR3 sequence reads: CASGTSFYQETQYF. Here the CDR3 DNA reads TGTGCCAGTGGGACTAGCTTCTACCAAGAGACCCAGTACTTC.

This clonotype was recorded at least ten times. The gene calls are TRBV6-5 and TRBJ1-5; 8 bases align to TRBD1. The CDR3 totals 16 residues. Germline CDR1 is MNHEY and CDR2 is SVGAGI. Trimming at V came to 8 bases and at J to 1 base, leaving 10 bases not matched to a gene. The CDR3 loop reads CASQKGQGASNQPQHF. Here the CDR3 DNA reads TGTGCCAGCCAAAAGGGGCAGGGGGCCAGCAATCAGCCCCAGCATTTT.

This clonotype was counted ten times or more. The J gene is TRBJ2-4, the V gene TRBV6-1; a possible D gene is TRBD2 (6 bases). Germline loops: CDR1 MNHNS, CDR2 SASEGT. The ends were cut back, 7 bases at V and 2 bases at J, with 18 bases in the middle. The CDR3 loop spans 16 amino acids. The CDR3 spells CASTGDGSRSKNIQYF. In DNA, the CDR3 is TGTGCCAGCACCGGGGACGGGAGTAGGTCCAAAAACATTCAGTACTTC.

This clonotype was seen ten or more times. The chain carries TRBV4-3 and TRBJ2-3; D might be TRBD2 (6 bases). Germline-derived CDR1 and CDR2 are LGHNA and YSLEER. The ends were cut back, 1 base at V and 6 bases at J, with 8 bases in the middle. The CDR3 spans 13 residues. The CDR3 protein is CASSQAREDTQYF. CDR3 DNA sequence: TGCGCCAGCAGCCAAGCCCGGGAGGATACGCAGTATTTT.

This clonotype has a count of ten or more. The chain recombines TRBV20-1 with TRBJ2-7; D perhaps matches TRBD1 (5 bases). Trimming shortened V by 3 bases and J by 3 bases, and 15 bases separated the two germline ends. The CDR3 consists of 14 residues. The germline CDR1 and CDR2 sequences are DFQATT and SNEGSKA (reference sequence). The chain's CDR3 is CSASRRTGNYEQYF. CDR3 sequence (DNA): TGCAGTGCTAGTCGGCGTACAGGTAACTACGAGCAGTACTTC.

The table lists this clonotype with many counts. J is TRBJ2-5 and V is TRBV28; 10 bases match TRBD1. The CDR3 totals 16 residues. Germline assignment: CDR1 MDHEN and CDR2 SYDVKM. After removal of 7 bases from V and 4 bases from J, the junction contained 12 bases not matched to a gene. The chain's CDR3 is CASKPPVGTGVETQYF. In DNA form, the CDR3 reads TGTGCCAGCAAACCTCCGGTGGGGACAGGGGTAGAGACCCAGTACTTC.

This clonotype was detected many times. This chain uses TRBV29-1 with TRBJ2-2; D is uncertain. V shed 4 bases and J shed 3 bases, with 6 bases lying between them. There are 12 residues in the CDR3. Germline lookup yields CDR1 SQVTM and CDR2 ANQGSEA. CDR3 residues: CSVAIYTGELFF. The DNA of the CDR3 is TGCAGCGTTGCTATCTACACCGGGGAGCTGTTTTTT.

This clonotype has at least ten counts. The genes are TRBV11-2 and TRBJ2-7, with D possibly matching TRBD1 (5 bases). Trimming took off 0 bases at V and 2 bases at J, with 14 bases between the two ends. This CDR3 has 16 residues. Germline V gene lookup returns CDR1 SGHAT and CDR2 FQNNGV. As DNA, the CDR3 is TGTGCCAGCAGCTTAGATTGGGTCCAGGGCACCTACGAGCAGTACGTC. Amino acids: CASSLDWVQGTYEQYV.

This clonotype was detected many times. J is TRBJ2-3 and V is TRBV7-2; unclear D gene. Trimming took 3 bases from V and 4 from J, leaving 2 bases between them. Germline lookup yields CDR1 SGHTA and CDR2 FQGNSA. This CDR3 has 11 residues. The CDR3 spells CASSFSDTQYF. The CDR3 DNA is TGTGCCAGCAGCTTTTCAGATACGCAGTATTTT.

At least ten counts were recorded for this clonotype. The J gene is TRBJ2-1, the V gene TRBV12-3 or TRBV12-4; the match to TRBD1 covers 9 bases. The CDR3 spans 13 residues. V dropped 8 bases and J dropped 4; count of bases not matched to a gene: 3. Written as DNA, the CDR3 is TGTGCCAGCGAAGACAGGGGGTACAATGAGCAGTTCTTC. Its translation is CASEDRGYNEQFF.

This clonotype was recorded at least ten times. V and J are TRBV2 and TRBJ1-4; TRBD1 aligns across 9 bases. Looked up from germline, CDR1 is SNHLY and CDR2 is FYNNEI. The CDR3 totals 14 residues. The J segment lost 6 bases and the V segment lost 8 bases, leaving 7 bases of the junction unmatched. For the CDR3, the DNA is TGTGCCAGCGGCACGGGACAGGGTGATGAAAAACTGTTTTTT. Its protein is CASGTGQGDEKLFF.

This clonotype was observed many times. This chain connects TRBV4-3 to TRBJ2-2; unclear D gene. The CDR3 runs to 15 residues. Germline CDR1 LGHNA, CDR2 YSLEER. Trimming took 4 bases from V and 3 from J, leaving 12 bases between them. CDR3 DNA: TGCGCCAGCAGCCGCAATAGGGCGGACACCGGGGAGCTGTTTTTT. Translated, it gives CASSRNRADTGELFF.

The sample holds many counts of this clonotype. The V and J genes are TRBV29-1 and TRBJ1-3, with D maybe TRBD1 (6 bases). The CDR3 spans 13 residues. Germline CDR1 SQVTM, CDR2 ANQGSEA. Trimming stripped 6 bases from V and 6 bases from J, with 15 bases between. The CDR3 region has the DNA TGCAGCGTCGCCTGGACAGCGAAAAACACCATATATTTT. This sequence encodes CSVAWTAKNTIYF. The entire variable domain, with the rest obtained from reference TRBV29-1 and TRBJ1-3, is as follows: SAVISQKPSRDICQRGTSLTIQCQVDSQVTMMFWYRQQPGQSLTLIATANQGSEATYESGFVIDKFPISRPNLTFSTLTVSNMSPEDSSIYLCSVAWTAKNTIYFGEGSWLTVV.

Only a few counts were recorded for this clonotype. The chain has TRBV5-4 and TRBJ2-5; TRBD1 or TRBD2 may be the D gene (7 bases each). There are 15 residues in the CDR3. The V end lost 6 bases, the J end lost 0 bases, and 15 bases lay between the germline ends. CDR1 is SGHNT, CDR2 YYREEE, per germline (reference sequence). The CDR3 DNA follows: TGTGCCAGCACCCCAGGGGGGGGGTACCAAGAGACCCAGTACTTC. This codes for CASTPGGGYQETQYF.

In its sample, this clonotype was seen many times. The rearrangement joins TRBV20-1 to TRBJ1-5, with D perhaps TRBD1 (6 bases). Trimming removed 0 bases at V and 7 bases at J, with 13 bases between. Germline V gene data show CDR1 as DFQATT and CDR2 as SNEGSKA (reference sequence). This CDR3 has 14 residues. Here the CDR3 DNA reads TGCAGTGCTAGAGATTGGGGGGCGCGACAGCCCCAGCATTTT. Residues: CSARDWGARQPQHF.

There are many counts of this clonotype. This sequence joins TRBV6-2 or TRBV6-3 and TRBJ1-2; D ambiguous. Germline values: CDR1 MNHEY, CDR2 SVGEGT. CDR3 length: 12 amino acids. Trimming shortened V by 7 bases and J by 4 bases, and 10 bases separated the two germline ends. The CDR3 nucleotides read TGTGCCAGCACTAACAGTTTCTATGGCTACACCTTC. This encodes CASTNSFYGYTF.

Many counts were recorded for this clonotype. J is TRBJ1-1 and V is TRBV4-3, with D hard to call. The germline V and J ends were trimmed by 0 bases and 5 bases, with 10 bases remaining between them. The CDR3 extends over 14 amino acids. The V gene's germline CDR1 is LGHNA and CDR2 YSLEER. The CDR3 nucleotides are TGCGCCAGCAGCCAAGATCGCTTGGTAACTGAAGCTTTCTTT. It encodes CASSQDRLVTEAFF.